This TCR beta chain was retrieved from a study of STAT5B mutations in CD4+ large granular lymphocyte leukemia. Background on the study: Among healthy controls, a particular HLA allele went with more CDR3 'QG' motifs.

Regarding the study as a whole: Top patient clones used TRBV06 genes more often: 8/27 versus 2/35 in controls. The CD4+ versus CD8+ T-LGLL clonality difference may reflect limited sample size.

In this sample, this clone turned up a few times. Its antigen is undetermined. The length of the CDR3 is 15 residues. Germline V CDR1 and CDR2: MNHEY, SVGAGI. J lost 3 bases, V lost 5 bases, and 5 bases had no gene match. In the authors' methods: Lowest detectable productive clonotype frequency was 2.59 x 10-5. Here immunoSEQ multiplex PCR was the method, and the copy in TCRdb shows in-frame clones only, minus some. V and J calls and clone size are given by that table; D and trimming were obtained from the DNA. The table lists 25,000 to 35,000 clones, around 76% of them singletons. J is TRBJ1-5 and V is TRBV6-5; 9 bases line up with TRBD1. Input material: CD4+ T cells from blood buffy coats. This clonotype was sampled from a human donor in good health. As DNA, the CDR3 is TGTGCCAGCAGTACGGACAGGGGCCCCAATCAGCCCCAGCATTTT. The encoded protein is CASSTDRGPNQPQHF.